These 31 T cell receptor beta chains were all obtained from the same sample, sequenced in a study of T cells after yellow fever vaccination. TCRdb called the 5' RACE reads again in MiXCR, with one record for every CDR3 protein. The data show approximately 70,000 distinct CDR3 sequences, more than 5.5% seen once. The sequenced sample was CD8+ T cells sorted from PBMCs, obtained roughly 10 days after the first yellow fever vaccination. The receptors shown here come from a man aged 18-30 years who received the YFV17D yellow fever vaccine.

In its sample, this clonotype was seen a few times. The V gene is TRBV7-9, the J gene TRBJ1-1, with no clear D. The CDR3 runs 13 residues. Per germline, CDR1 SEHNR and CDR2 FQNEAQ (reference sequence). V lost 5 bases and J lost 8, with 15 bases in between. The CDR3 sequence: CASSTAVFLEAFF. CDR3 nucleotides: TGTGCCAGCAGCACTGCGGTTTTTCTGGAAGCTTTCTTT.

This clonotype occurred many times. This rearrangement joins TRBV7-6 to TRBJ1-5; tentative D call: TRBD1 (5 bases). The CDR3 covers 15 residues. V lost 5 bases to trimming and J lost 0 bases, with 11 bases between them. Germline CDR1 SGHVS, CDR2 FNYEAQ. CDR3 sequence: CASSPQGSSNQPQHF. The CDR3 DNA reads TGTGCCAGCAGCCCCCAGGGAAGTAGCAATCAGCCCCAGCATTTT.

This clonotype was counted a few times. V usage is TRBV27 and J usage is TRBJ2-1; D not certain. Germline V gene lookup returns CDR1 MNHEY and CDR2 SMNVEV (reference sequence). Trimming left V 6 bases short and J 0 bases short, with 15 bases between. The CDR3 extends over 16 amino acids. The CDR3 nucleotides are TGTGCCAGCAGCAACCCGACGAAACCCTCCTACAATGAGCAGTTCTTC. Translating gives CASSNPTKPSYNEQFF.

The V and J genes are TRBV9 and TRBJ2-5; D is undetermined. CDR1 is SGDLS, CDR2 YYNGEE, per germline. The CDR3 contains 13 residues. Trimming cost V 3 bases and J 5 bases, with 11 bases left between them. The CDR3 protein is CASSDDGHETQYF. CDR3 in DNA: TGTGCCAGCAGCGACGACGGTCACGAGACCCAGTACTTC.

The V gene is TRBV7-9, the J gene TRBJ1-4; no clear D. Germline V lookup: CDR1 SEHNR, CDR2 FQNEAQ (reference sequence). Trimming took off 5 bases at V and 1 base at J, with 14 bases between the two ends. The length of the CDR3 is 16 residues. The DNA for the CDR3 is TGTGCCAGCAGCCACCTCTCGGCCGGAACTAATGAAAAACTGTTTTTT. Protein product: CASSHLSAGTNEKLFF.

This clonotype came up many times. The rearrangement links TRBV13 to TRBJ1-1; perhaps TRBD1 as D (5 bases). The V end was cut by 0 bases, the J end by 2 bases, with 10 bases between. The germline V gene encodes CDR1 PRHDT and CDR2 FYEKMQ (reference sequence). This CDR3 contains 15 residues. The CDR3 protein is CASSLGPWGNTEAFF. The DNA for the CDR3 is TGTGCCAGCAGCTTAGGCCCCTGGGGCAACACTGAAGCTTTCTTT.

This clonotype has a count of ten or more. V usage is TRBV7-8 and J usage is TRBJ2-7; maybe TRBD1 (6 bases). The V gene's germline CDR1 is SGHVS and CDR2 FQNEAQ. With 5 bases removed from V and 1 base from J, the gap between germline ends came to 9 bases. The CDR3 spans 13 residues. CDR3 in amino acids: CASSVGQSYEQYF. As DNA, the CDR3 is TGTGCCAGCAGCGTCGGACAGTCCTACGAGCAGTACTTC.

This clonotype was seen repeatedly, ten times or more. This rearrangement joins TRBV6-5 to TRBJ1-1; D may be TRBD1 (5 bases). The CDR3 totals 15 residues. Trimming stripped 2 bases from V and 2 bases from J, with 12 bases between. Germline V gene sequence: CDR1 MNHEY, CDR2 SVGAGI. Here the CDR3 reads CASSYGGQGNTEAFF. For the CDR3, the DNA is TGTGCCAGCAGTTACGGCGGGCAGGGCAACACTGAAGCTTTCTTT.

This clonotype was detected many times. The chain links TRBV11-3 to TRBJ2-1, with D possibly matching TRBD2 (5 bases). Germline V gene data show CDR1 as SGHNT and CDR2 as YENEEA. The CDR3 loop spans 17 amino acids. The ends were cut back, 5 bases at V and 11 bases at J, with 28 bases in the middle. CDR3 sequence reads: CASSPPAPGDGEIKQFF. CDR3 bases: TGTGCCAGCAGCCCACCGGCCCCGGGCGACGGGGAGATTAAGCAGTTCTTC.

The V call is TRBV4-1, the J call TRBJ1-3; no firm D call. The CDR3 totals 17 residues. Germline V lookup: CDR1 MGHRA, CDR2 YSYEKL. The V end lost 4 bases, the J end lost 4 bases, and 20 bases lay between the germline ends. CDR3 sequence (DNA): TGCGCCAGCAGCCGGGGAGGCTCGTGGCAGGCGGGAAACACCATATATTTT. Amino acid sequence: CASSRGGSWQAGNTIYF.

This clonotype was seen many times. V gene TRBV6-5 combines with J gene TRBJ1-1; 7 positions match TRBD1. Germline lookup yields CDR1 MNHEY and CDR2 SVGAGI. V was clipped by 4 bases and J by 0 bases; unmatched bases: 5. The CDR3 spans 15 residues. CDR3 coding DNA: TGTGCCAGCAGTTGGGGACAGATCATGAACACTGAAGCTTTCTTT. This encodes CASSWGQIMNTEAFF.

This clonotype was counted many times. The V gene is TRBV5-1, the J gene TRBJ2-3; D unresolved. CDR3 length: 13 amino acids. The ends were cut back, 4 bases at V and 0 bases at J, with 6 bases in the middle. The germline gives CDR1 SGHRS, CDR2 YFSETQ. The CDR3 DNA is TGCGCCAGCAGCCGACGGAGCACAGATACGCAGTATTTT. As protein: CASSRRSTDTQYF. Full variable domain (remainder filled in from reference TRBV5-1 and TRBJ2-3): KAGVTQTPRYLIKTRGQQVTLSCSPISGHRSVSWYQQTPGQGLQFLFEYFSETQRNKGNFPGRFSGRQFSNSRSEMNVSTLELGDSALYLCASSRRSTDTQYFGPGTRLTVL.

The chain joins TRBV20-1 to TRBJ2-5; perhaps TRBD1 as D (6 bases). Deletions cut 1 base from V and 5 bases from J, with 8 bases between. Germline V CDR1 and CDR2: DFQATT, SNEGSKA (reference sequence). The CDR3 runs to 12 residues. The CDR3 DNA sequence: TGCAGTGCTAGAGTCCAGGGGGAGACCCAGTACTTC. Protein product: CSARVQGETQYF.

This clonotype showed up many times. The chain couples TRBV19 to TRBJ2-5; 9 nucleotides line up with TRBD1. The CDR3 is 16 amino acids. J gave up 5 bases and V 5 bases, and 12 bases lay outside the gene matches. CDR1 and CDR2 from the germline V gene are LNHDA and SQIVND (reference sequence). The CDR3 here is CASSDFPQGARETQYF. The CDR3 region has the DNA TGTGCCAGTAGTGACTTTCCACAGGGGGCGAGGGAGACCCAGTACTTC.

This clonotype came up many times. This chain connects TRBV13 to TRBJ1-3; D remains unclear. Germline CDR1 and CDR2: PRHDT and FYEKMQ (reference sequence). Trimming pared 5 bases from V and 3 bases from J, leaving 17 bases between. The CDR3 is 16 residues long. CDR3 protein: CASSHRPGRIGNTIYF. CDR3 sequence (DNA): TGTGCCAGCAGCCACCGCCCAGGACGGATTGGAAACACCATATATTTT.

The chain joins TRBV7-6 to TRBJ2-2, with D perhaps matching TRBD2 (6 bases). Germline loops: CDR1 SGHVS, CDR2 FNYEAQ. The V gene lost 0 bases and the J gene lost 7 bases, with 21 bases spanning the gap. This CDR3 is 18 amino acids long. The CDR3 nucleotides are TGTGCCAGCAGCTTAGCGCTATTGCACGGGCGGGGAAACGGGGAGCTGTTTTTT. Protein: CASSLALLHGRGNGELFF.

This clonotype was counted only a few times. CDR3 region: CSVVEVEGRDTQYF. CDR3 sequence (DNA): TGCAGCGTTGTAGAGGTAGAAGGGAGAGATACGCAGTATTTT. The chain uses TRBV29-1 and TRBJ2-3; D may be TRBD2 (5 bases). Germline values: CDR1 SQVTM, CDR2 ANQGSEA. The length of the CDR3 is 14 residues. Between the trimmed V and J ends, which lost 4 bases and 5 bases, there was a span of 16 bases.

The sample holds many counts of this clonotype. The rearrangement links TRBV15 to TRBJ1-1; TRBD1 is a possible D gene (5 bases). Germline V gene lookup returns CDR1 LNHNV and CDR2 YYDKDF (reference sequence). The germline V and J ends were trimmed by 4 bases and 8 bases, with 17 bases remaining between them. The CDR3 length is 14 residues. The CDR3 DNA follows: TGTGCCACCAGCATAAGAGGGGCCAGATCCGAAGCTTTCTTT. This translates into CATSIRGARSEAFF.

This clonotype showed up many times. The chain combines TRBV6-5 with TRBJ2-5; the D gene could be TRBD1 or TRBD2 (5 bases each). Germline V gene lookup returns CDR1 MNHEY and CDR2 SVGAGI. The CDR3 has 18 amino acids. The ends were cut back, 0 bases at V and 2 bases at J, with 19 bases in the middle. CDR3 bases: TGTGCCAGCAGTTACTCGTCTTGGGGGACGGTGATTCAAGAGACCCAGTACTTC. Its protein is CASSYSSWGTVIQETQYF.

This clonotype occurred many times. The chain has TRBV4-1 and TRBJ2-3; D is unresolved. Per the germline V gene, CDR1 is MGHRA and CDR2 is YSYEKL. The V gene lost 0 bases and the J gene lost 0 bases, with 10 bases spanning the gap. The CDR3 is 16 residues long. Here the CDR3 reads CASSQEIQESTDTQYF. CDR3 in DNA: TGCGCCAGCAGCCAAGAGATCCAGGAGAGCACAGATACGCAGTATTTT.

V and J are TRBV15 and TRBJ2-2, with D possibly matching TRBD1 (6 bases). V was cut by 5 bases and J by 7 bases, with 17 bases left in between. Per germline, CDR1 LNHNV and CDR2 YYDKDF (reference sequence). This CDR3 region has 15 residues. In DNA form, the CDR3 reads TGTGCCACCAGCTTATGGACAGTTAGGGGCGGGGAGCTGTTTTTT. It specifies CATSLWTVRGGELFF.

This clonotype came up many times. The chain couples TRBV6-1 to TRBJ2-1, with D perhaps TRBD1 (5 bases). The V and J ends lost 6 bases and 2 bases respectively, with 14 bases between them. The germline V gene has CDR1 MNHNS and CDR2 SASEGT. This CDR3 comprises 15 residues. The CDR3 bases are TGTGCCAGCAGCTTCAGACAGAGGACCTACAATGAGCAGTTCTTC. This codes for CASSFRQRTYNEQFF.

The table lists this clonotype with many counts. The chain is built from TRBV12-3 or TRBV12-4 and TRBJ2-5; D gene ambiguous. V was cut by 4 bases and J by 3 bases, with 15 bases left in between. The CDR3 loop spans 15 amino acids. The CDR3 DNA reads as TGTGCCAGCAGTTCCCCTCTAGGTGGGGAAGAGACCCAGTACTTC. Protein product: CASSSPLGGEETQYF.

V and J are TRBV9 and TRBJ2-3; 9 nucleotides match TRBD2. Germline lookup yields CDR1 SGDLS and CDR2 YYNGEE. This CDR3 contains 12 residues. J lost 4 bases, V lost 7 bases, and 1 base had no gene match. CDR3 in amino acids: CASQRGADTQYF. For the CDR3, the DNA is TGTGCCAGCCAGCGGGGGGCAGATACGCAGTATTTT.

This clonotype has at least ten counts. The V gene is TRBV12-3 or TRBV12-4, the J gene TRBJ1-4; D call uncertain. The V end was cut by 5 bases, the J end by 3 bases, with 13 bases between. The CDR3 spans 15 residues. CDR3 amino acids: CASSQPGPPNEKLFF. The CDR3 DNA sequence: TGTGCCAGCAGTCAACCCGGGCCCCCTAATGAAAAACTGTTTTTT.

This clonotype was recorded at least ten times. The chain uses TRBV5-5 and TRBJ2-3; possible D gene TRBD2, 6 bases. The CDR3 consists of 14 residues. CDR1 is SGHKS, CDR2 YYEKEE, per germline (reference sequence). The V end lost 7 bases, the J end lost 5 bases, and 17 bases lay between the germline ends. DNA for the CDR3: TGTGCCAGCGCATACTACGGGGGAGGAGATACGCAGTATTTT. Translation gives CASAYYGGGDTQYF.

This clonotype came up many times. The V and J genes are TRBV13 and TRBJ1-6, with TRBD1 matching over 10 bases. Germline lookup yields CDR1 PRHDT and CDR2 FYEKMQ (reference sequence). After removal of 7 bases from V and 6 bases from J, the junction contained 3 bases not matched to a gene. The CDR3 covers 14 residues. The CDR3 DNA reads TGTGCCAGCACCAGGACAGGGGGTAATTCACCCCTCCACTTT. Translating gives CASTRTGGNSPLHF.

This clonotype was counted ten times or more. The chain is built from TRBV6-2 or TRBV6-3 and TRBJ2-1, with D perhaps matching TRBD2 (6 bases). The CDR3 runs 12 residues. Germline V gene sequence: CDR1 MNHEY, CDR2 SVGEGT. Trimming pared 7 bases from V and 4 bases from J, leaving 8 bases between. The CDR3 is CASTGDYNEQFF. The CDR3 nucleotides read TGTGCCAGCACGGGAGATTACAATGAGCAGTTCTTC.

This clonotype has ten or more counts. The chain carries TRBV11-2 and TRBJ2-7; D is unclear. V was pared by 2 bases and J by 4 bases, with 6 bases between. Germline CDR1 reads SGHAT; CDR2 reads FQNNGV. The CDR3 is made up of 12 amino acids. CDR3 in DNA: TGTGCCAGCAGCTTACGCGAGTACGAGCAGTACTTC. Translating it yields CASSLREYEQYF.

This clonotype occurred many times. This chain's CDR3 is CASSPRHKGADTEAFF. For the CDR3, the DNA is TGTGCCAGCAGCCCCCGACATAAGGGCGCGGACACTGAAGCTTTCTTT. This chain links TRBV7-9 with TRBJ1-1; D gene ambiguous. The CDR3 spans 16 residues. CDR1 is SEHNR and CDR2 is FQNEAQ in the germline V gene (reference sequence). Between the trimmed V and J ends, which lost 5 bases and 3 bases, there was a span of 19 bases. The whole variable domain, remainder taken from reference TRBV7-9 and TRBJ1-1, is DTGVSQNPRHKITKRGQNVTFRCDPISEHNRLYWYRQTLGQGPEFLTYFQNEAQLEKSRLLSDRFSAERPKGSFSTLEIQRTEQGDSAMYLCASSPRHKGADTEAFFGQGTRLTVV.

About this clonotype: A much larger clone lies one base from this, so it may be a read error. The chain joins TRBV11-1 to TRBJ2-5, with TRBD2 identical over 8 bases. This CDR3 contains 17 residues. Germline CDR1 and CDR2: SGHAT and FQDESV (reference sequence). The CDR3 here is CAGSPPRGGQYQETQYF. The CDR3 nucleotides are TGTGCCGGCAGCCCCCCCCGGGGGGGCCAGTACCAAGAGACCCAGTACTTC.